Below, 22 T cell receptor beta chains from the same sample are listed, as sequenced in a study of vaccination and CD4 T cells after COVID-19. Their antigens remain unidentified. Treatment of the sample: roughly 10-day PBMC culture with coronavirus spike peptide pools or control peptides (ViraFEST assay). Ahead of the COVID-19 pandemic (2011-2018), the CD4+ T cells of the unexposed donor were collected. The Oncomine TCR Beta short-read assay was applied to DNA of cultured CD4+ T cells. MiXCR, run by TCRdb on the PCR reads, gives a single entry per CDR3 protein. The sample includes approximately 3,000 distinct CDR3 sequences, over 25% of them seen just once. What was sequenced was CD4+ T cells from blood, cultured in vitro. These receptor sequences come from a human donor in good health.

Only a few counts were recorded for this clonotype. This chain connects TRBV11-3 to TRBJ1-2; D not certain. The V and J ends lost 7 bases and 1 base respectively, with 10 bases between them. This CDR3 region has 13 residues. Looked up from germline, CDR1 is SGHNT and CDR2 is YENEEA. The CDR3 nucleotides are TGTGCCAGCACCCTTTCCGGTAACTATGGCTACACCTTC. Its translation is CASTLSGNYGYTF.

This clonotype was seen a handful of times. In DNA form, the CDR3 reads TGTGCCAGCAGAATGACAGGGTTGGGTCAGAGGAACACCATATATTTT. Amino acids: CASRMTGLGQRNTIYF. This chain links TRBV2 with TRBJ1-3; 7 nucleotides match TRBD1. The length of the CDR3 is 16 residues. Per germline, CDR1 SNHLY and CDR2 FYNNEI. The ends lost 6 bases at V and 7 bases at J; junction bases unmatched: 15.

The rearrangement joins TRBV2 to TRBJ1-1; 8 nucleotides match TRBD1. After removal of 6 bases from V and 1 base from J, the junction contained 4 bases not matched to a gene. The V gene's germline CDR1 is SNHLY and CDR2 FYNNEI. This CDR3 has 14 residues. The CDR3 protein is CASSGGTGNTEAFF. Written as DNA, the CDR3 is TGTGCCAGCAGCGGCGGGACAGGGAACACTGAAGCTTTCTTT.

This clonotype appeared a few times. In DNA form, the CDR3 reads TGTGCCATGGGACCTACGAACACTGAAGCTTTCTTT. Translation gives CAMGPTNTEAFF. The chain is built from TRBV10-3 and TRBJ1-1, with D perhaps TRBD1 (5 bases). The length of the CDR3 is 12 residues. V was cut by 9 bases and J by 1 base, with 9 bases left in between. Germline CDR1 reads ENHRY; CDR2 reads SYGVKD.

CDR3 sequence: CASSSGQGAYEQYF. In nucleotides, the CDR3 is TGTGCCAGCAGCTCGGGACAGGGGGCTTACGAGCAGTACTTC. This sequence joins TRBV7-2 and TRBJ2-7, with 12 nucleotides matching TRBD1. The CDR3 runs to 14 residues. Germline CDR1 reads SGHTA; CDR2 reads FQGNSA. The J segment lost 4 bases and the V segment lost 4 bases, leaving 2 bases of the junction unmatched.

V is TRBV5-6 and J is TRBJ1-1, with D unresolved. There are 14 residues in the CDR3. Trimming left V 0 bases short and J 4 bases short, with 10 bases between. CDR1 and CDR2 (germline): SGHDT, YYEEEE. The CDR3 here is CASSLGGPFTEAFF. The CDR3 coding sequence is TGTGCCAGCAGCTTGGGAGGGCCCTTCACTGAAGCTTTCTTT.

This clonotype was seen a handful of times. This chain links TRBV7-3 with TRBJ2-3, with TRBD2 matching 11 bases. The CDR3 is 18 amino acids. The V gene end was trimmed by 4 bases and the J gene end by 2 bases; junction bases not matched to a gene: 11. In germline, CDR1 is SGHTA, CDR2 FQGTGA. The CDR3 nucleotides read TGTGCCAGCAGCTCCTACGGAGTAGCGGGGGGGGACACAGATACGCAGTATTTT. Translated: CASSSYGVAGGDTDTQYF. Together with reference TRBV7-3 and TRBJ2-3, the CDR3 gives the full variable domain: GAGVSQTPSNKVTEKGKYVELRCDPISGHTALYWYRQSLGQGPEFLIYFQGTGAADDSGLPNDRFFAVRPEGSVSTLKIQRTERGDSAVYLCASSSYGVAGGDTDTQYFGPGTRLTVL.

This clonotype was detected a few times. J is TRBJ1-5 and V is TRBV12-3 or TRBV12-4; TRBD1 matches at 7 bases. Unmatched junction bases numbered 4, after V lost 5 bases and J lost 6 bases. The CDR3 loop spans 13 amino acids. CDR3 bases: TGTGCCAGCAGTAACGACAGGGTTCAGCCCCAGCATTTT. Translating gives CASSNDRVQPQHF.

A few counts support this clonotype. This chain connects TRBV19 to TRBJ2-7; D might be TRBD1 (6 bases). CDR3 length: 13 residues. V was cut by 6 bases and J by 4 bases, with 13 bases left in between. Looked up from germline, CDR1 is LNHDA and CDR2 is SQIVND (reference sequence). For the CDR3, the DNA is TGTGCCAGTAGCCCGCAGGGGAAGTACGAGCAGTACTTC. Amino acids: CASSPQGKYEQYF.

A few counts support this clonotype. The V and J genes are TRBV7-8 and TRBJ2-1; 10 bases agree with TRBD1. The CDR3 extends over 15 amino acids. With 2 bases clipped from V and 7 bases from J, the junction kept 5 bases outside the gene matches. Germline V gene sequence: CDR1 SGHVS, CDR2 FQNEAQ. The CDR3, as DNA: TGTGCCAGCAGCTTAATGGGACAGGGGACGAATGAGCAGTTCTTC. Protein sequence: CASSLMGQGTNEQFF.

The chain employs TRBV7-9 and TRBJ1-6; D gene ambiguous. The germline V and J ends were trimmed by 4 bases and 7 bases, with 5 bases remaining between them. The CDR3 consists of 12 residues. Germline CDR1 SEHNR, CDR2 FQNEAQ (reference sequence). CDR3 nucleotide sequence: TGTGCCAGCAGCTCTTCCAATTCACCCCTCCACTTT. Its protein is CASSSSNSPLHF.

J is TRBJ1-5 and V is TRBV30; D perhaps matches TRBD1 (5 bases). This CDR3 has 14 amino acids. V was clipped by 0 bases and J by 5 bases, with 11 bases between them. In germline, CDR1 is GTSNPN, CDR2 SVGIG (reference sequence). The CDR3 loop reads CAWSVMTVDQPQHF. The CDR3, as DNA: TGTGCCTGGAGTGTAATGACAGTGGATCAGCCCCAGCATTTT.

V gene TRBV15 combines with J gene TRBJ2-7; 9 positions agree with TRBD1. CDR3 size: 16 residues. CDR1 is LNHNV and CDR2 is YYDKDF in the germline V gene (reference sequence). The trim removed 1 base at V and 4 bases at J, leaving 8 bases unmatched. CDR3 sequence: CATSRGPGQGGYEQYF. In nucleotides, the CDR3 is TGTGCCACCAGCAGAGGACCGGGACAGGGTGGATACGAGCAGTACTTC.

This clonotype appeared a few times. The rearrangement uses TRBV7-3 and TRBJ2-2; D may be TRBD2 (6 bases). CDR1 and CDR2 from the germline V gene are SGHTA and FQGTGA. Trimming took off 6 bases at V and 0 bases at J, with 17 bases between the two ends. The CDR3 runs to 17 residues. In DNA, the CDR3 is TGTGCCAGCAGTCCGGACTACCAGACCGCGAACACCGGGGAGCTGTTTTTT. Translating it yields CASSPDYQTANTGELFF.

The chain uses TRBV25-1 and TRBJ2-3; D is possibly TRBD1 (6 bases). The CDR3 has 14 amino acids. CDR1 is MGHDK, CDR2 SYGVNS, per germline. V lost 8 bases and J 1 base, leaving 13 bases between the germline ends. The DNA of the CDR3 is TGTGCCAGCGGTCTGGGGGCGGGCACAGATACGCAGTATTTT. Protein product: CASGLGAGTDTQYF. Drawing the rest from reference TRBV25-1 and TRBJ2-3, the complete variable domain is EADIYQTPRYLVIGTGKKITLECSQTMGHDKMYWYQQDPGMELHLIHYSYGVNSTEKGDLSSESTVSRIRTEHFPLTLESARPSHTSQYLCASGLGAGTDTQYFGPGTRLTVL.

The chain recombines TRBV14 with TRBJ2-1; the match to TRBD1 covers 8 bases. From germline, CDR1 is SGHDN and CDR2 FVKESK. The CDR3 sequence is 16 residues long. J lost 5 bases, V lost 5 bases, and 11 bases had no gene match. The CDR3 bases are TGTGCCAGCAGCTTTCGCAGGGGGCTCAGGAACAATGAGCAGTTCTTC. Protein sequence: CASSFRRGLRNNEQFF. Full variable domain (outside the CDR3, taken from reference TRBV14 and TRBJ2-1): EAGVTQFPSHSVIEKGQTVTLRCDPISGHDNLYWYRRVMGKEIKFLLHFVKESKQDESGMPNNRFLAERTGGTYSTLKVQPAELEDSGVYFCASSFRRGLRNNEQFFGPGTRLTVL.

Within the sample, this clonotype is medium-sized. Compared with germline, one end of the junction differs, possibly owing to a read error. The CDR3 nucleotides are TGTGCTAGCATGGACAGGCGTGGCTACACCTTC. It codes for CASMDRRGYTF. The chain employs TRBV7-7 and TRBJ1-2; TRBD1 matches 7 bases. CDR1 SSHAT and CDR2 FNYEAQ come from the germline V gene (reference sequence). The CDR3 is 11 residues long. The full variable domain, its missing parts supplied by reference TRBV7-7 and TRBJ1-2, is GAGVSQSPRYKVTKRGQDVTLRCDPISSHATLYWYQQALGQGPEFLTYFNYEAQPDKSGLPSDRFSAERPEGSISTLTIQRTEQRDSAMYRCASMDRRGYTFGSGTRLTVV.

DNA of the CDR3: TGTGCCAGCACTGGCAGGGCGGTAACTTTTGACTATGGCTACACCTTC. This sequence encodes CASTGRAVTFDYGYTF. This chain uses TRBV28 with TRBJ1-2; D is possibly TRBD1 (5 bases). Germline V lookup: CDR1 MDHEN, CDR2 SYDVKM. V was clipped by 7 bases and J by 3 bases, with 21 bases between them. The CDR3 extends over 16 amino acids.

The V gene is TRBV5-8, the J gene TRBJ2-1; the match to TRBD2 covers 11 bases. Trimming removed 4 bases from V and 5 bases from J; junction bases left unmatched: 5. The germline gives CDR1 SGHTS, CDR2 YDEGEE. This CDR3 region has 15 residues. CDR3 DNA sequence: TGTGCCAGCAGCCGCTTAGCGGGAGGGAACAATGAGCAGTTCTTC. It yields the protein CASSRLAGGNNEQFF. Supplemented by reference TRBV5-8 and TRBJ2-1, the full variable domain reads EAGVTQSPTHLIKTRGQQATLRCSPISGHTSVYWYQQALGLGLQFLLWYDEGEERNRGNFPPRFSGRQFPNYSSELNVNALELEDSALYLCASSRLAGGNNEQFFGPGTRLTVL.

The chain recombines TRBV12-3 or TRBV12-4 with TRBJ1-5; 8 nucleotides align to TRBD1. Trimming took 3 bases from V and 2 from J; bases not matched to a gene: 3. CDR3 length equals 15 residues. Here the CDR3 reads CASSFRTGRNQPQHF. DNA of the CDR3: TGTGCCAGCAGTTTCCGGACAGGGCGCAATCAGCCCCAGCATTTT.

This clonotype is termed medium-sized (0.01 to 0.1%). The V call is TRBV2, the J call TRBJ2-5; 8 nucleotides align to TRBD1. The CDR3 consists of 14 residues. CDR1 and CDR2 (germline): SNHLY, FYNNEI. Germline trimming cut 7 bases from V and 0 bases from J; bases unmatched to any gene: 4. This chain's CDR3 is CASTGQGHQETQYF. As DNA, the CDR3 is TGTGCCAGCACAGGACAGGGACACCAAGAGACCCAGTACTTC. The whole variable domain, filled in from reference TRBV2 and TRBJ2-5, reads EPEVTQTPSHQVTQMGQEVILRCVPISNHLYFYWYRQILGQKVEFLVSFYNNEISEKSEIFDDQFSVERPDGSNFTLKIRSTKLEDSAMYFCASTGQGHQETQYFGPGTRLLVL.

The chain combines TRBV9 with TRBJ2-7, with D unresolved. In germline, CDR1 is SGDLS, CDR2 YYNGEE. Trimming took off 0 bases at V and 5 bases at J, with 9 bases between the two ends. There are 13 residues in the CDR3. DNA for the CDR3: TGTGCCAGCAGCGTAGAGGTGGCCCACGAGCAGTACTTC. Amino acid sequence: CASSVEVAHEQYF.